This T cell receptor (beta chain) was captured in a study of cytomegalovirus exposure and HLA in healthy donors. A multiplex PCR was run with 60 Vbeta primers and 13 Jbeta primers. The data were produced by immunoSEQ multiplex PCR, yet TCRdb's version contains in-frame clones alone and is incomplete. The specimen's table records about 140,000 clones. V was trimmed by 5 bases and J by 5 bases, leaving 16 bases between them. Germline CDR1 is SGHRS and CDR2 is YFSETQ. This CDR3 has 14 amino acids. This clonotype was sampled from a woman in her late teens or twenties in good health and CMV-seronegative. The sample comprised PBMCs. V is TRBV5-1 and J is TRBJ2-5; no firm D call. The DNA of the CDR3 is TGCGCCAGCAGGATTGCTCCGGGTGGGGAGACCCAGTACTTC. It yields the protein CASRIAPGGETQYF.